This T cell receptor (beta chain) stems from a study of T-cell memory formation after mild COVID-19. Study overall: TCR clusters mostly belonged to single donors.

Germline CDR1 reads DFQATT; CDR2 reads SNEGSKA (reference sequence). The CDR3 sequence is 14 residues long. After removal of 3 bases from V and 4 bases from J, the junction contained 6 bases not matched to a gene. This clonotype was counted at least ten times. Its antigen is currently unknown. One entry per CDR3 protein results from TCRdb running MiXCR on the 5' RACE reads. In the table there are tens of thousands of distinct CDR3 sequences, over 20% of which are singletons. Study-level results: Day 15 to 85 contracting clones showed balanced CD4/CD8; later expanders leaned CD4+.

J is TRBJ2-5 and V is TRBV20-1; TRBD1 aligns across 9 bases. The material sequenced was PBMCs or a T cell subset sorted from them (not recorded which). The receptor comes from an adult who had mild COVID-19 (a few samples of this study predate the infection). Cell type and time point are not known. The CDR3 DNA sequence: TGCAGTGCTAGCGGGACAGGGCAAGGAGAGACCCAGTACTTC. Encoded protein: CSASGTGQGETQYF.